This T cell receptor (beta chain) originates from a study of metastatic and nonmetastatic thyroid tumors. The wider study: Where malignant and benign thyroid patients were concerned, repertoires were compared across blood and tumor or nodule tissue. Findings of the study overall: Compared with benign nodules, malignant thyroid tumors were reported to have significantly higher TCR beta diversity in both blood and tumor.

MiXCR reprocessed the PCR reads for TCRdb. Of tens of thousands of clones detected, 36% appear once; the ten largest clones hold 29%. Comment on this clone: What it binds is unknown.

The CDR3 has 13 residues. V gave up 3 bases and J gave up 2 bases; unmatched junction bases: 3. From germline, CDR1 is DFQATT and CDR2 SNEGSKA (reference sequence). Nobody among the patients had been given any treatment before thyroid surgery. The specimen was tumor tissue. This chain connects TRBV20-1 to TRBJ2-7; 8 bases match TRBD1. The sequence was collected from a female donor with papillary thyroid cancer or a benign thyroid nodule (not recorded which). Some clones in this sample may be carry-over from other donors' samples. CDR3 sequence (DNA): TGCAGTGCTAGGGACAGGGTGGCCTACGAGCAGTACTTC. Translating it yields CSARDRVAYEQYF.